What follows is one TCR beta chain and its context. Original methodology: Reference gene primer amplification yielded estimated nucleated cell counts. The data were produced by immunoSEQ multiplex PCR, yet TCRdb's version contains in-frame clones alone and is incomplete. V and J calls and clone size are given by that table; D and trimming were obtained from the DNA. This table holds fewer than 250,000 clones, about 88% found once. The data are from a study of blood T cell repertoires in COVID-19. Whole-study context: Sites in the United States, Italy and Spain provided acute and convalescent COVID-19 samples. Sources were T cells, B-cell-depleted T cells, or PBMCs; the material itself was cDNA or gDNA.

This CDR3 contains 12 residues. Germline assignment: CDR1 MNHNY and CDR2 SVGAGI (reference sequence). The germline V and J ends were trimmed by 5 bases and 7 bases, with 10 bases remaining between them. V usage is TRBV6-6 and J usage is TRBJ2-3; D unresolved. This clonotype originated in a woman aged 40 to 50 with acute or convalescent COVID-19. The material sequenced was peripheral blood. CDR3: CASSPPGYTQYF. The CDR3 DNA is TGTGCCAGCAGTCCCCCCGGGTATACGCAGTATTTT.